The rows below give T cell receptor beta chains drawn from one sample of a study of blood T cell repertoires in COVID-19. Some clones are missing from TCRdb's copy, which holds only in-frame ones; the method was immunoSEQ multiplex PCR. The sample consists of more than 150,000 clones, approximately 86% of them appearing once. The specimen sequenced was peripheral blood. All receptors derive from a middle-aged man with active or convalescent COVID-19. Both conserved end residues are part of each CDR3. D genes are given only for firm matches.

CDR3: CASSQKTGTGGVYEQYF
V: TRBV18
D: TRBD1

CDR3: CASSHRLGYTF
V: TRBV12-3/TRBV12-4
D: .

CDR3: CASSQVLGSYSGNTIYF
V: TRBV4-2
D: .

CDR3: CASSRGLDTGELFF
V: TRBV19
D: TRBD2

CDR3: CASSLRGWNYGYTF
V: TRBV28
D: .

CDR3: CASSQGRTVKDGNTIYF
V: TRBV4-1
D: .

CDR3: CAWSVGGSSGNTIYF
V: TRBV30
D: .

CDR3: CASSQVRDSLHSNQPQHF
V: TRBV4-1
D: TRBD1

CDR3: CASSIRTAGLDSPLHF
V: TRBV2
D: .

CDR3: CASSLLQGTEAFF
V: TRBV4-1
D: .

CDR3: CASSMGVYSNQPQHF
V: TRBV19
D: .

CDR3: CASSPRVANEKLFF
V: TRBV5-6
D: .

CDR3: CASSAPSGGLYEQYF
V: TRBV11-2
D: TRBD2

CDR3: CASSPLGRGMDQPQHF
V: TRBV18
D: .

CDR3: CASSMLRDTEAFF
V: TRBV19
D: .

CDR3: CASRIRGGGNTIYF
V: TRBV19
D: .

CDR3: CASSEESGYEQYF
V: TRBV6-1
D: .

CDR3: CASSQRQGSYGYTF
V: TRBV3-1/TRBV3-2
D: TRBD1

CDR3: CASSLQGSPEAFF
V: TRBV5-5
D: .

CDR3: CASSQEGLMNTGELFF
V: TRBV4-1
D: .

CDR3: CASSKDAGLADTQYF
V: TRBV21-1
D: .

CDR3: CATSKPGVEKLFF
V: TRBV15
D: .

CDR3: CASTWTSGSDTQYF
V: TRBV2
D: TRBD2

CDR3: CASSLEPGNTEAFF
V: TRBV11-2
D: .

CDR3: CASSFPGEGNYGYTF
V: TRBV13
D: .

CDR3: CASISEYNSPLHF
V: TRBV2
D: .

CDR3: CASSEAGLISNQPQHF
V: TRBV6-1
D: .

CDR3: CASSPGQGIGGYTF
V: TRBV2
D: TRBD1

CDR3: CASSFNIIPATNEKLFF
V: TRBV27
D: .

CDR3: CASRERGEETQYF
V: TRBV12-3/TRBV12-4
D: TRBD2

CDR3: CASRSVGASGDNEQFF
V: TRBV5-1
D: TRBD2

CDR3: CSAKKQETQYF
V: TRBV29-1
D: .

CDR3: CASSLGVATGELFF
V: TRBV7-3
D: .

CDR3: CASSPLDRSLGQPQHF
V: TRBV18
D: .

CDR3: CASTGLAGGQRADTQYF
V: TRBV10-2
D: TRBD2

CDR3: CASIPGGMQPQHF
V: TRBV28
D: .

CDR3: CASSARQKDEAFF
V: TRBV19
D: .

CDR3: CASSPGRGQKAFF
V: TRBV3-1/TRBV3-2
D: TRBD1

CDR3: CATSDRASFYEQYF
V: TRBV24-1
D: .

CDR3: CAISESPSNGYTF
V: TRBV10-3
D: .

CDR3: CASSLGLHDTDTQYF
V: TRBV5-4
D: .